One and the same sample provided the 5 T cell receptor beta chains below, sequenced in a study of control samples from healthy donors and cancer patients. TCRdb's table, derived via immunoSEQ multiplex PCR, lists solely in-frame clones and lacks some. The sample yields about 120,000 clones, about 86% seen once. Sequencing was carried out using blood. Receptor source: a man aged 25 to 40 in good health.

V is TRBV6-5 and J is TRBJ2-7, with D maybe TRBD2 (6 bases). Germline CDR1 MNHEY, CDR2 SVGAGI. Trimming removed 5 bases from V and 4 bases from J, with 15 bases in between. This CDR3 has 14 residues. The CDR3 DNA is TGTGCCAGCAGTCCGGGAGAAAGCTTTTACGAGCAGTACGTC. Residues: CASSPGESFYEQYV.

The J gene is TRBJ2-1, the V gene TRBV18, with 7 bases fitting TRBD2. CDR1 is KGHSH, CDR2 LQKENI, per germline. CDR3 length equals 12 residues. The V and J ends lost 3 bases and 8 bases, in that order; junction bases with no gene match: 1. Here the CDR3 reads CASSPGGHEQFF. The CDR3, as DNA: TGTGCCAGCTCACCGGGAGGGCATGAGCAGTTCTTC.

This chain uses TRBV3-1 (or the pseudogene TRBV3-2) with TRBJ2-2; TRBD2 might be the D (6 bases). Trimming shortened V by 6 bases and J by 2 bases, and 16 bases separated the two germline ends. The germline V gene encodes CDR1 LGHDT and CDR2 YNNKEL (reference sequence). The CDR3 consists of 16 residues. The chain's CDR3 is CASSRIRGLNTGELFF. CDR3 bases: TGTGCCAGCAGTCGGATACGGGGGTTAAACACCGGGGAGCTGTTTTTT.

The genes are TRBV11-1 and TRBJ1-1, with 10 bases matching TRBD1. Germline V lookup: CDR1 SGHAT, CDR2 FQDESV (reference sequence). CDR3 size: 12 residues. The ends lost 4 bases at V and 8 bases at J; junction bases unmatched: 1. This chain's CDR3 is CASSWGQGEAFF. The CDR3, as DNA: TGTGCCAGCAGCTGGGGACAGGGGGAAGCTTTCTTT.

Here the CDR3 reads CASSVGQRVVTEAFF. For the CDR3, the DNA is TGCGCCAGCAGCGTAGGACAGCGGGTTGTCACTGAAGCTTTCTTT. V is TRBV5-1 and J is TRBJ1-1, with D maybe TRBD1 (6 bases). V dropped 4 bases and J dropped 4 bases, with 17 bases sitting between them. Per germline, CDR1 SGHRS and CDR2 YFSETQ. CDR3 length: 15 residues.